Shown below are 2 T cell receptor beta chains from a single sample sequenced in a study of CD8 T cells in Susac syndrome. With random hexamers, roughly 0.45 to 1 ug RNA was reverse transcribed. TCRdb re-analysed the immunoSEQ multiplex PCR reads in MiXCR, keeping a single row per CDR3 protein. The sample holds about 190,000 distinct CDR3 sequences, approximately 95% seen once. The material sequenced was CD8+ T cells from PBMCs. The receptor set was obtained from a human donor with Susac syndrome.

The chain has TRBV7-9 and TRBJ2-3, with TRBD2 matching 10 bases. The CDR3 covers 16 residues. Per the germline V gene, CDR1 is SEHNR and CDR2 is FQNEAQ (reference sequence). Germline trimming cut 4 bases from V and 0 bases from J; bases unmatched to any gene: 4. CDR3 DNA: TGTGCCAGCAGCTCAGGACTAGCGGAAAGCACAGATACGCAGTATTTT. It specifies CASSSGLAESTDTQYF.

The chain links TRBV5-1 to TRBJ2-3; maybe TRBD1 (6 bases). The CDR3 has 15 residues. Germline CDR1 and CDR2: SGHRS and YFSETQ. Trimming stripped 0 bases from V and 1 base from J, with 9 bases between. The CDR3 DNA sequence: TGCGCCAGCAGCTTGGAGTCAGGGGGCACAGATACGCAGTATTTT. The encoded protein is CASSLESGGTDTQYF.